Shown below are 11 T cell receptor beta chains from a single sample sequenced in a study of blood T cells in healthy people across ages. PCR was performed a second time for roughly 7 to 11 cycles using a sample-barcoded 5' primer and a J-beta primer mix. TCRdb reprocessed the 5' RACE reads with MiXCR, giving one entry per CDR3 protein. The repertoire includes about 1.8 million distinct CDR3 sequences, roughly 50% of them detected once, and less than 2.5% sits in the top ten. What was sequenced was blood. The receptor set was obtained from a woman between 40 and 55 years old in good health.

V gene TRBV28 combines with J gene TRBJ2-3, with a possible D match to TRBD2 (7 bases). V was clipped by 1 base and J by 6 bases, with 14 bases between them. Germline-derived CDR1 and CDR2 are MDHEN and SYDVKM. The CDR3 has 15 residues. For the CDR3, the DNA is TGTGCCAGCAGTTTATCTGGGGGGGGCTCCGATACGCAGTATTTT. This translates into CASSLSGGGSDTQYF.

The chain combines TRBV7-2 with TRBJ2-5, with no clear D. Trimming stripped 4 bases from V and 1 base from J, with 10 bases between. The CDR3 has 14 residues. Germline V gene data show CDR1 as SGHTA and CDR2 as FQGNSA. CDR3 region: CASSCRRLQETQYF. The CDR3, as DNA: TGTGCCAGCAGCTGCCGGCGACTCCAAGAGACCCAGTACTTC. Looking up the rest from reference TRBV7-2 and TRBJ2-5 gives the full variable domain: GAGVSQSPSNKVTEKGKDVELRCDPISGHTALYWYRQSLGQGLEFLIYFQGNSAPDKSGLPSDRFSAERTGGSVSTLTIQRTQQEDSAVYLCASSCRRLQETQYFGPGTRLLVL.

V gene TRBV20-1 combines with J gene TRBJ2-5; D unclear. This CDR3 has 14 amino acids. CDR1 is DFQATT, CDR2 SNEGSKA, per germline (reference sequence). The V end was cut by 6 bases, the J end by 11 bases, with 25 bases between. The CDR3 DNA reads as TGCAGTGCCCCTAACCCTAGAGTGTACAATGAGCAGTACTTC. Translating gives CSAPNPRVYNEQYF.

This rearrangement joins TRBV29-1 to TRBJ1-1, with D possibly being TRBD1 (6 bases). There are 15 residues in the CDR3. Germline V gene data show CDR1 as SQVTM and CDR2 as ANQGSEA. The V gene lost 7 bases and the J gene lost 4 bases, with 22 bases spanning the gap. The CDR3 spells CSGSEPQGPGTEAFF. The CDR3 DNA reads TGCAGCGGATCAGAGCCACAGGGCCCGGGCACTGAAGCTTTCTTT.

The J gene is TRBJ2-1, the V gene TRBV28; TRBD1 is a possible D gene (7 bases). This CDR3 region has 17 residues. Germline V gene data show CDR1 as MDHEN and CDR2 as SYDVKM. Deletions cut 4 bases from V and 8 bases from J, with 24 bases between. The CDR3 spells CASSSLSAGGFLDEQFF. DNA of the CDR3: TGTGCCAGCAGTTCCCTCTCGGCAGGGGGGTTTCTCGATGAGCAGTTCTTC.

This clonotype was seen more than once but under ten times. The genes are TRBV7-9 and TRBJ2-6, with no clear D. The V gene's germline CDR1 is SEHNR and CDR2 FQNEAQ (reference sequence). The CDR3 consists of 17 residues. The V end was cut by 5 bases, the J end by 3 bases, with 17 bases between. CDR3 bases: TGTGCCAGCAGCCCGTGGGCCGCCAAGGTTGGGGCCAACGTCCTGACTTTC. It encodes CASSPWAAKVGANVLTF.

There are a few counts of this clonotype. The chain couples TRBV5-1 to TRBJ2-1; weak D call: TRBD2 (6 bases). CDR1 is SGHRS, CDR2 YFSETQ, per germline. The V end lost 0 bases, the J end lost 0 bases, and 7 bases lay between the germline ends. The CDR3 loop spans 15 amino acids. The DNA of the CDR3 is TGCGCCAGCAGCTTGGCGGGGGACTCCTACAATGAGCAGTTCTTC. Its protein product is CASSLAGDSYNEQFF. Filled out from reference TRBV5-1 and TRBJ2-1, the complete variable domain reads KAGVTQTPRYLIKTRGQQVTLSCSPISGHRSVSWYQQTPGQGLQFLFEYFSETQRNKGNFPGRFSGRQFSNSRSEMNVSTLELGDSALYLCASSLAGDSYNEQFFGPGTRLTVL.

The chain employs TRBV11-2 and TRBJ1-1; D ambiguous. The CDR3 has 14 amino acids. V lost 5 bases and J 1 base, leaving 11 bases between the germline ends. Per germline, CDR1 SGHAT and CDR2 FQNNGV. CDR3 amino acids: CASSPGRTNTEAFF. For the CDR3, the DNA is TGTGCCAGCAGCCCAGGACGGACGAACACTGAAGCTTTCTTT.

In this sample, this clonotype turned up a few times. The chain carries TRBV7-9 and TRBJ1-2, with D uncertain. The CDR3 length is 14 residues. V was pared by 1 base and J by 0 bases, with 6 bases between. Germline V gives CDR1 SEHNR, CDR2 FQNEAQ (reference sequence). CDR3 bases: TGTGCCAGCAGCTTAGTTTCTGCTAACTATGGCTACACCTTC. Protein sequence: CASSLVSANYGYTF.

The chain uses TRBV21-1 and TRBJ2-5; the tabulated D call, TRBD1, remains unverified against the DNA. TRBV21-1 constitutes a pseudogene. CDR3 length equals 15 residues. CDR3 sequence: CASSPCGRGCETQYF. The CDR3 nucleotides read TGTGCCAGCAGCCCTTGCGGCAGGGGGTGTGAGACCCAGTACTTC.

The CDR3 bases are TGCAGTGCTAGGAAAGCGGGGGGGGTTATACAAGAGACCCAGTACTTC. This encodes CSARKAGGVIQETQYF. The rearrangement links TRBV20-1 to TRBJ2-5, with 10 bases identical to TRBD2. Unmatched junction bases numbered 9, after V lost 3 bases and J lost 2 bases. There are 16 residues in the CDR3. Germline-derived CDR1 and CDR2 are DFQATT and SNEGSKA (reference sequence).